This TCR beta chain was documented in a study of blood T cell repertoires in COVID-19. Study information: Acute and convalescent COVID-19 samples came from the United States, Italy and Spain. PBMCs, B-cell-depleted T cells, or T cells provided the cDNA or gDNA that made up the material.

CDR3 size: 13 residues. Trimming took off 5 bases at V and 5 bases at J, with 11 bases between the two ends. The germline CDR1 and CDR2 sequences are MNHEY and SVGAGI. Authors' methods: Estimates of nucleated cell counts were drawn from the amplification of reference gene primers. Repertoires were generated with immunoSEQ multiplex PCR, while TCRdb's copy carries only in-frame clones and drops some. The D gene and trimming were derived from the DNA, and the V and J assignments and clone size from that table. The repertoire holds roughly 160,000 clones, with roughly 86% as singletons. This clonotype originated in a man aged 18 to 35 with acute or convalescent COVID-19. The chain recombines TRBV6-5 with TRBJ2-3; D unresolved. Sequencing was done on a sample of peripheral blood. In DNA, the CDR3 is TGTGCCAGCAGTCTGCCCCCGCGAGATACGCAGTATTTT. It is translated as CASSLPPRDTQYF.